This TCR beta chain emerged from a study of blood T cells in healthy people across ages. Then a second PCR, running roughly 6 to 11 cycles, was carried out with a sample-barcoded 5' primer and a J-beta primer mix. From the 5' RACE reads, TCRdb called clonotypes with MiXCR, one entry per CDR3 protein. This table has about 760,000 distinct CDR3 sequences, roughly three fifths appearing once. This receptor was taken from a man aged 35 to 55 in good health. Sequenced sample: blood.

For the CDR3, the DNA is TGTGCTAGTGGTTTGGAAGGTTCGGTAGGGACCCAGTACTTC. The encoded protein is CASGLEGSVGTQYF. V gene TRBV12-5 combines with J gene TRBJ2-5; D not certain. Germline values: CDR1 LGHNT, CDR2 FRNRAP. The V and J ends lost 1 base and 7 bases respectively, with 13 bases between them. CDR3 size: 14 residues.